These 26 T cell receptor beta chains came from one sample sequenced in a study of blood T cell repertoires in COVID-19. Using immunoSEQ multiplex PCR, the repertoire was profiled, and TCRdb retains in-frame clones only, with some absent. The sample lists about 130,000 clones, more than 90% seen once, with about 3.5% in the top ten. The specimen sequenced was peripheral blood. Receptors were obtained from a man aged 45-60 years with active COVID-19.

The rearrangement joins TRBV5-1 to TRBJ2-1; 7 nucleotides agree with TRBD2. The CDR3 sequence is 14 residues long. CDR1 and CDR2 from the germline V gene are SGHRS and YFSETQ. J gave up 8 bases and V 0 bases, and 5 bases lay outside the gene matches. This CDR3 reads CASSLASGRDEQFF. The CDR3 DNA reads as TGCGCCAGCAGCTTGGCTAGCGGTAGGGATGAGCAGTTCTTC.

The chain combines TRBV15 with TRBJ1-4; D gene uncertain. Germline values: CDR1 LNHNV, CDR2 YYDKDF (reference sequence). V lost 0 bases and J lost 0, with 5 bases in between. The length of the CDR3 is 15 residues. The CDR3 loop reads CATSRDPTTNEKLFF. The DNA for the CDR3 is TGTGCCACCAGCAGAGATCCTACAACTAATGAAAAACTGTTTTTT.

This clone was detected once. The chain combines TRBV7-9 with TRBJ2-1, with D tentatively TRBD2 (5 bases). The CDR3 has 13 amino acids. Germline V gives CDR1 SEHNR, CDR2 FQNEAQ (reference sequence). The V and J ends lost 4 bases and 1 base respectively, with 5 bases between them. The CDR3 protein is CASSWESYNEQFF. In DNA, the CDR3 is TGTGCCAGCAGCTGGGAGTCCTACAATGAGCAGTTCTTC.

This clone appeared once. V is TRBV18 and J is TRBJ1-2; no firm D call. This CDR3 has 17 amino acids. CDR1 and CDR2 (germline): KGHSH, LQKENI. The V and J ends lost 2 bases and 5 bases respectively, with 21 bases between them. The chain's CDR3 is CASSPEEEGATFYGYTF. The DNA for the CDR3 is TGTGCCAGCTCACCAGAGGAGGAAGGAGCCACTTTTTATGGCTACACCTTC.

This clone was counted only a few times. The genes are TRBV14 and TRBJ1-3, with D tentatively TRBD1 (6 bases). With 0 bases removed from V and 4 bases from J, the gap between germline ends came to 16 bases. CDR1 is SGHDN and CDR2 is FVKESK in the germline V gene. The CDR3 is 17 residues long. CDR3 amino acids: CASSQDGQGLSGNTIYF. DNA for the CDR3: TGTGCCAGCAGCCAAGATGGGCAGGGGCTTTCCGGAAACACCATATATTTT. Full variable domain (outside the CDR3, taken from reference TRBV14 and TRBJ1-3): EAGVTQFPSHSVIEKGQTVTLRCDPISGHDNLYWYRRVMGKEIKFLLHFVKESKQDESGMPNNRFLAERTGGTYSTLKVQPAELEDSGVYFCASSQDGQGLSGNTIYFGEGSWLTVV.

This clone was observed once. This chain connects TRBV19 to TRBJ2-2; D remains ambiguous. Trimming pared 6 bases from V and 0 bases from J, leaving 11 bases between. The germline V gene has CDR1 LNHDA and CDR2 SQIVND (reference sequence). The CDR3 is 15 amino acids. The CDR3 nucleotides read TGTGCCAGTAGACTCCCTCCCCCGAACACCGGGGAGCTGTTTTTT. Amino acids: CASRLPPPNTGELFF.

CDR3 bases: TGTGCCAGCAGCCCCCGGACTAGCGGTCGCACAGATACGCAGTATTTT. Encoded protein: CASSPRTSGRTDTQYF. This sequence joins TRBV7-2 and TRBJ2-3, with 10 bases matching TRBD2. Germline lookup yields CDR1 SGHTA and CDR2 FQGNSA. The V gene end was trimmed by 5 bases and the J gene end by 1 base; junction bases not matched to a gene: 6. This CDR3 is 16 amino acids long.

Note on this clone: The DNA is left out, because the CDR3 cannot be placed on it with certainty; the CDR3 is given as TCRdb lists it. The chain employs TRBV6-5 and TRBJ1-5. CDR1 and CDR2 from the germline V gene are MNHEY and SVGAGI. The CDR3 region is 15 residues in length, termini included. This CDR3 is CASSTSEGGNQPQHF.

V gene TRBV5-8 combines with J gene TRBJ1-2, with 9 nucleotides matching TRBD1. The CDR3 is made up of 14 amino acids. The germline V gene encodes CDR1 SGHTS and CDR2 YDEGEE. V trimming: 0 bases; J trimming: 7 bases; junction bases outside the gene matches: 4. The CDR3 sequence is CASSLARTGAGYTF. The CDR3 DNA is TGTGCCAGCAGCTTGGCCCGGACAGGGGCTGGCTACACCTTC.

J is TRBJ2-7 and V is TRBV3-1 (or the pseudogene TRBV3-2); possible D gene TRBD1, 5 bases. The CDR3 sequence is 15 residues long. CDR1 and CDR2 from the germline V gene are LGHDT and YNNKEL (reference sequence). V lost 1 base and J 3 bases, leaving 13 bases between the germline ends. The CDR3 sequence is CASSQGPGPNYEQYV. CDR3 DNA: TGTGCCAGCAGCCAAGGTCCAGGGCCGAACTACGAGCAGTACGTC.

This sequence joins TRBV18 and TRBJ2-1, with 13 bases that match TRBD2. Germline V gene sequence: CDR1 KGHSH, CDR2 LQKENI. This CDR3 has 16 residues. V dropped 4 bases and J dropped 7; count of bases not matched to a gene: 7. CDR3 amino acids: CASSLTSGGTLNEQFF. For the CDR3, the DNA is TGTGCCAGCTCACTGACTAGCGGGGGGACTCTTAATGAGCAGTTCTTC.

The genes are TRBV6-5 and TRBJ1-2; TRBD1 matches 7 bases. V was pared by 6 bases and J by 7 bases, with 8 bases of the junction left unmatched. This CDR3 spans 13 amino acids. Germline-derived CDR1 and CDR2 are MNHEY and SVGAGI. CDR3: CASRTGNSRGYTF. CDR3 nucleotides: TGTGCCAGCAGGACAGGGAATTCACGTGGCTACACCTTC.

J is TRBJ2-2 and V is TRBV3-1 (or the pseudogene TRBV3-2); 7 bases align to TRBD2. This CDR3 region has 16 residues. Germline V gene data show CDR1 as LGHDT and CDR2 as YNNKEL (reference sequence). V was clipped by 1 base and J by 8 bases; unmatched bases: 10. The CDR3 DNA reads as TGTGCCAGCAGCCAAGTCCTAGCGGCAGGACGGGGGGAGCTGTTTTTT. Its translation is CASSQVLAAGRGELFF.

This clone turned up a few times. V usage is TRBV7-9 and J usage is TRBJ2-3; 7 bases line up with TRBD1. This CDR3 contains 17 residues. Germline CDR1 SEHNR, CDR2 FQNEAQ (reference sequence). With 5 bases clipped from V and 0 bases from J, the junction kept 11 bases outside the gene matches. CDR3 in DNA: TGTGCCAGCAGCCACTCAGGGACAGCAACTAGCACAGATACGCAGTATTTT. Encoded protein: CASSHSGTATSTDTQYF.

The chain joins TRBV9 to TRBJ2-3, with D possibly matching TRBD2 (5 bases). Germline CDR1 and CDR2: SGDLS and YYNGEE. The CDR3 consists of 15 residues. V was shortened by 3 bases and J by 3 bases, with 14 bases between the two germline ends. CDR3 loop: CASSGRTGRTDTQYF. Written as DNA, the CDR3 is TGTGCCAGCAGCGGGAGGACGGGTCGGACAGATACGCAGTATTTT.

The CDR3 protein is CATSVGGLETQYF. CDR3 in DNA: TGTGCCACCAGTGTGGGGGGGCTGGAGACCCAGTACTTC. The chain has TRBV24-1 and TRBJ2-5; possible D gene TRBD2, 7 bases. Trimming left V 5 bases short and J 5 bases short, with 11 bases between. Per germline, CDR1 KGHDR and CDR2 SFDVKD. The CDR3 is 13 amino acids.

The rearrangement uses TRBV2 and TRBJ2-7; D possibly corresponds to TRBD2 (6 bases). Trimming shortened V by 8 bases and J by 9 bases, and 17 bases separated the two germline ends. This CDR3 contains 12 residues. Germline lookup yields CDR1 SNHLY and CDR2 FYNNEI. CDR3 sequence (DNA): TGTGCCAGCTCACGGGACTCCGAGTTGCAGTACGTC. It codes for CASSRDSELQYV.

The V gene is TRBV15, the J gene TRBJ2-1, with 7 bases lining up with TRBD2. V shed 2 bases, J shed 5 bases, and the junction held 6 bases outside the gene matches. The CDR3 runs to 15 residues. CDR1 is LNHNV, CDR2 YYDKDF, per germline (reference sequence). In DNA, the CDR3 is TGTGCCACCAGCAGACGTACTAGCGACAACAATGAGCAGTTCTTC. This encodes CATSRRTSDNNEQFF.

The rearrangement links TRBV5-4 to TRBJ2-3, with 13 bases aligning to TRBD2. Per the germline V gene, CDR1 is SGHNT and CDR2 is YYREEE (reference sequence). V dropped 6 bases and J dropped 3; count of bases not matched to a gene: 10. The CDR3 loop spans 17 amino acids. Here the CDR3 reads CASTGRTSGSRTDTQYF. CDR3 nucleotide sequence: TGTGCCAGCACCGGACGGACTAGCGGGAGTAGGACAGATACGCAGTATTTT.

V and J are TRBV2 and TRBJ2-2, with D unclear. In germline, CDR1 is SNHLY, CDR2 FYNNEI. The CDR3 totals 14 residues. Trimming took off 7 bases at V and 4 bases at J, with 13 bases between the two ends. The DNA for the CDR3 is TGTGCCAGCAAAGAGATGTCGGGCACCGGGGAGCTGTTTTTT. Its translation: CASKEMSGTGELFF. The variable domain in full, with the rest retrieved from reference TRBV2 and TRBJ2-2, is EPEVTQTPSHQVTQMGQEVILRCVPISNHLYFYWYRQILGQKVEFLVSFYNNEISEKSEIFDDQFSVERPDGSNFTLKIRSTKLEDSAMYFCASKEMSGTGELFFGEGSRLTVL.

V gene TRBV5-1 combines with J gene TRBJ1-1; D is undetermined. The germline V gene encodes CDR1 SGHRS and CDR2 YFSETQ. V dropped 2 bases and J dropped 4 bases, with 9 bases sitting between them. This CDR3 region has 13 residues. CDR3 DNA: TGCGCCAGCAGCTTATTGGGCGCCACTGAAGCTTTCTTT. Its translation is CASSLLGATEAFF.

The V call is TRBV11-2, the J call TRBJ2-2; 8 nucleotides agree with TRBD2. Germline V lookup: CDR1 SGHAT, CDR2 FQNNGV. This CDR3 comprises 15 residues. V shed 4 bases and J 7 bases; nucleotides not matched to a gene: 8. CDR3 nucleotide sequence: TGTGCCAGCAGCTCGGCCGGGGGGGCGGTCGGGGAGCTGTTTTTT. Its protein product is CASSSAGGAVGELFF.

CDR3 sequence reads: CASSLGGPRGEQFF. CDR3 in DNA: TGTGCCAGCAGCTTAGGGGGTCCCAGGGGTGAGCAGTTCTTC. The chain combines TRBV7-3 with TRBJ2-1; possibly TRBD1 for D (6 bases). The CDR3 loop spans 14 amino acids. V lost 2 bases, J lost 9 bases, and 14 bases lay in between. Germline values: CDR1 SGHTA, CDR2 FQGTGA.

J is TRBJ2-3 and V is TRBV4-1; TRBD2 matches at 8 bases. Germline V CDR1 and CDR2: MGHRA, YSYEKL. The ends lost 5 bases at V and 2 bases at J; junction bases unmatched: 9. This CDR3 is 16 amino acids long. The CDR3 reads CASSSSGSWDTDTQYF. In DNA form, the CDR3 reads TGCGCCAGCAGCTCAAGCGGGAGTTGGGACACAGATACGCAGTATTTT.

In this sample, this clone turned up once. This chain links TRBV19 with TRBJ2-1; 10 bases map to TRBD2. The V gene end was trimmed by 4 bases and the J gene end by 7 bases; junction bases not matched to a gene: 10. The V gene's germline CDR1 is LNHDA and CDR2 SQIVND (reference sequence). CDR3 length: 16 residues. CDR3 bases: TGTGCCAGTAGTAGGGGGCTAGCGGGAGCTCGGAATGAGCAGTTCTTC. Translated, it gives CASSRGLAGARNEQFF. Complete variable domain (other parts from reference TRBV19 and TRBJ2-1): DGGITQSPKYLFRKEGQNVTLSCEQNLNHDAMYWYRQDPGQGLRLIYYSQIVNDFQKGDIAEGYSVSREKKESFPLTVTSAQKNPTAFYLCASSRGLAGARNEQFFGPGTRLTVL.

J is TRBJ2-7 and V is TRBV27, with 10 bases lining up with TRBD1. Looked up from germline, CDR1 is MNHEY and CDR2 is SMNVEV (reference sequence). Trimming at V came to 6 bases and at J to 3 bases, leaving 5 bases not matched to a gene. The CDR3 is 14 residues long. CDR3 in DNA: TGTGCCAGCAGCAAAAGGACAGGGGGCTACGAGCAGTACTTC. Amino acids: CASSKRTGGYEQYF.